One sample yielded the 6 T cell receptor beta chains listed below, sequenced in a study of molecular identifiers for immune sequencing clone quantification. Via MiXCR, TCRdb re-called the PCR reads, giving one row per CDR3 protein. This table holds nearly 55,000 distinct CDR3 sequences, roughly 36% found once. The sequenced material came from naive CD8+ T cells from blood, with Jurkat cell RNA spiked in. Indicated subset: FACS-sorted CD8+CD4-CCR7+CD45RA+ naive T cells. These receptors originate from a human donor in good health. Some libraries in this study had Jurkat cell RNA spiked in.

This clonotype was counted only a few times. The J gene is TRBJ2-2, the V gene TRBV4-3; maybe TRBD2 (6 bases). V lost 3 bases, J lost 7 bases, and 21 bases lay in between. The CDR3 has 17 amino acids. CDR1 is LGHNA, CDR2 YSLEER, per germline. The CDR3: CASSHSNRLEYDGELFF. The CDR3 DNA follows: TGCGCCAGCAGCCATTCAAACCGACTAGAGTATGACGGGGAGCTGTTTTTT.

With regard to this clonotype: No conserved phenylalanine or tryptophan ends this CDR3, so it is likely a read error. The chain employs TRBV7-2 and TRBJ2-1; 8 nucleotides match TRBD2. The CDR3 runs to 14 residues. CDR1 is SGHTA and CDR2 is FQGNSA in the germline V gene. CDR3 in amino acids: CASSTLAGYKEQFI. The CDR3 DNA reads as TGTGCCAGCAGCACCCTAGCGGGTTACAAAGAGCAGTTCATC.

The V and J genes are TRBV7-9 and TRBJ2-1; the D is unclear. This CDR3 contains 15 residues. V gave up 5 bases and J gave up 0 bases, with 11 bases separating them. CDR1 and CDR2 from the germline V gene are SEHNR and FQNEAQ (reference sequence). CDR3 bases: TGTGCCAGCAGCCGCCCCCTAGGCTCCTACAATGAGCAGTTCTTC. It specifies CASSRPLGSYNEQFF.

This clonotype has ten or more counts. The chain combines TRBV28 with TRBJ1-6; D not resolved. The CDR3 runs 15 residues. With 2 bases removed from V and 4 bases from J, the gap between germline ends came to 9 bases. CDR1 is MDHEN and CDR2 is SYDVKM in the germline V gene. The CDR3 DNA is TGTGCCAGCAGTTTACCCGGGAGATATAATTCACCCCTCCACTTT. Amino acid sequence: CASSLPGRYNSPLHF.

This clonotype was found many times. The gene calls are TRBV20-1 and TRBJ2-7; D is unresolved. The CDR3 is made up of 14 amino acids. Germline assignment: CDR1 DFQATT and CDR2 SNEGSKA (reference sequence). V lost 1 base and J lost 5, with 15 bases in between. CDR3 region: CSARAYKLGNEQYF. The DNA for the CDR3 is TGCAGTGCTAGAGCCTACAAGTTGGGGAACGAGCAGTACTTC.

As DNA, the CDR3 is TGCAGTGCCACGACAGGGTATAGCAATCAGCCCCAGCATTTT. Translating it yields CSATTGYSNQPQHF. V gene TRBV20-1 combines with J gene TRBJ1-5; the match to TRBD1 covers 7 bases. V lost 6 bases to trimming and J lost 0 bases; unmatched junction nucleotides: 5. Per the germline V gene, CDR1 is DFQATT and CDR2 is SNEGSKA (reference sequence). The CDR3 loop spans 14 amino acids.